This T cell receptor beta chain stems from a study of T cell responses to AZD1222 COVID-19 vaccine. Study summary: Combined were second doses at about 4 or about 12 weeks. Study outcomes and limitations: White British donors predominated, females outnumbered males, and clonal diversity was possibly underestimated.

Here immunoSEQ multiplex PCR was the method, and the copy in TCRdb shows in-frame clones only, minus some. Of about 120,000 clones listed, around 90% are singletons. The CDR3 runs 15 residues. Germline assignment: CDR1 GTSNPN and CDR2 SVGIG (reference sequence). V lost 2 bases, J lost 0 bases, and 11 bases lay in between. Details on this clone: The antigen remains undetermined.

This clonotype originated in an adult in good health. The input for sequencing was peripheral blood, taken on day 0 of AZD1222 vaccination. V is TRBV30 and J is TRBJ1-5; D ambiguous. In nucleotides, the CDR3 is TGTGCCTGGAGTCCGGGCCAGACTAGCAATCAGCCCCAGCATTTT. Translated: CAWSPGQTSNQPQHF.